This TCR beta chain comes out of a study of T-cell memory formation after mild COVID-19. Whole-study context: Each donor largely had its own TCR clusters.

Trimming took off 0 bases at V and 6 bases at J, with 13 bases between the two ends. CDR3 length: 15 amino acids. Germline V gene sequence: CDR1 MNHNS, CDR2 SASEGT. This clonotype was observed a handful of times. The antigen remains undetermined. Whole-study results and caveats: Contracting CD4+ clones were located mainly in CM and EM, and CD8+ clones in EMRA.

Using its own MiXCR run on the 5' RACE reads, TCRdb lists one record per CDR3 protein. The sample contains 250,000 to 350,000 distinct CDR3 sequences, about a sixth of which appear only once. This clonotype was obtained from a young man who had mild COVID-19 (a few samples of this study predate the infection). Cell type and time point are not known. The genes are TRBV6-1 and TRBJ2-3, with D perhaps TRBD2 (5 bases). Material: PBMCs or a T cell subset sorted from them (not recorded which). In DNA form, the CDR3 reads TGTGCCAGCAGTGAAGCCTACAGCCCGGGGGATACGCAGTATTTT. Its protein is CASSEAYSPGDTQYF.